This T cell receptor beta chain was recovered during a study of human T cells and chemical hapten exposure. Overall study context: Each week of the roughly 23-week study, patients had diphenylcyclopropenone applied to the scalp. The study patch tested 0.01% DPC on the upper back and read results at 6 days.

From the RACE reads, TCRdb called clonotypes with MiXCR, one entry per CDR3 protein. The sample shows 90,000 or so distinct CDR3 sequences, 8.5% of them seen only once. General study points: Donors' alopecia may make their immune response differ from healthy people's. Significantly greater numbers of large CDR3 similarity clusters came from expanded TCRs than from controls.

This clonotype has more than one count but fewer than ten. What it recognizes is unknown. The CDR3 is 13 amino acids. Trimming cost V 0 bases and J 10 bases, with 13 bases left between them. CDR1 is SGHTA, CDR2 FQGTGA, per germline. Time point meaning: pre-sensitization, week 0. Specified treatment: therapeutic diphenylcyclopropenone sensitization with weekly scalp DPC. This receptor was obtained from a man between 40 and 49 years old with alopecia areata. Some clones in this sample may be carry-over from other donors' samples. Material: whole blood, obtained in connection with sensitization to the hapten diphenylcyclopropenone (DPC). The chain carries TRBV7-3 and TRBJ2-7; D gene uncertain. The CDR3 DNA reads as TGTGCCAGCAGCTTAACAGGTTCGGATGGACAGTACTTC. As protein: CASSLTGSDGQYF.